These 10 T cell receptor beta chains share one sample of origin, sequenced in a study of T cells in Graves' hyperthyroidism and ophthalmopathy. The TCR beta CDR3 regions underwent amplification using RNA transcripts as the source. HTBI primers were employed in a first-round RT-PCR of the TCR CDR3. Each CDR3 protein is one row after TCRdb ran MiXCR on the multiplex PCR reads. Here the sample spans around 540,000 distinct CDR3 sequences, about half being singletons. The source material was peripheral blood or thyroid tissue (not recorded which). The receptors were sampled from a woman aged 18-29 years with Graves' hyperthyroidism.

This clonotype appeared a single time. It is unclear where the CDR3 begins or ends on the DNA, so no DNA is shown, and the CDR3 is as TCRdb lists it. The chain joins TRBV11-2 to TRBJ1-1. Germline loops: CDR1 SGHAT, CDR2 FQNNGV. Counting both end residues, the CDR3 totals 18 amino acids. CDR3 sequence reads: CASSFYICSASPGDEAFF.

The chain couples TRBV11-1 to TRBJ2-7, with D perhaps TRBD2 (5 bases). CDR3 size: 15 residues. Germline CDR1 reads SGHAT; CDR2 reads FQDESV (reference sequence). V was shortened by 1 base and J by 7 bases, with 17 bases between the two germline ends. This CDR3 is CASSLVATSYNEQYF. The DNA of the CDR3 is TGTGCCAGCAGCTTAGTAGCGACTTCCTACAATGAGCAGTACTTC.

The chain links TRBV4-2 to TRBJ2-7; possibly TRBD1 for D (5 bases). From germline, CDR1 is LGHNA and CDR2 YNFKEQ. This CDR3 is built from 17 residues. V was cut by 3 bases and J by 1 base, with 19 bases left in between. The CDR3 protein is CASSQARVFGSSYEQYF. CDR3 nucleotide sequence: TGTGCCAGCAGCCAGGCCAGGGTTTTCGGATCTTCCTACGAGCAGTACTTC.

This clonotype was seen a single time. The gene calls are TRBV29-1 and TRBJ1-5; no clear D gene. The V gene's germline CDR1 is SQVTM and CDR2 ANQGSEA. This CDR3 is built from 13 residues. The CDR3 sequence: CSARVASNQPQHF. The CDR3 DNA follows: TGCAGTGCTAGGGTTGCGAGCAATCAGCCCCAGCATTTT. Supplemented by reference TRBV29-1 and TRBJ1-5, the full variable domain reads SAVISQKPSRDICQRGTSLTIQCQVDSQVTMMFWYRQQPGQSLTLIATANQGSEATYESGFVIDKFPISRPNLTFSTLTVSNMSPEDSSIYLCSARVASNQPQHFGDGTRLSIL.

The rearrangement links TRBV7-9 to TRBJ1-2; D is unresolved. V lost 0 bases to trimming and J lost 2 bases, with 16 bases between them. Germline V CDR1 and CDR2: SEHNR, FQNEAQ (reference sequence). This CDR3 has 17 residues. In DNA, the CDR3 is TGTGCCAGCAGCTTAGCCCCCCGGACGGATACCAACTATGGCTACACCTTC. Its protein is CASSLAPRTDTNYGYTF.

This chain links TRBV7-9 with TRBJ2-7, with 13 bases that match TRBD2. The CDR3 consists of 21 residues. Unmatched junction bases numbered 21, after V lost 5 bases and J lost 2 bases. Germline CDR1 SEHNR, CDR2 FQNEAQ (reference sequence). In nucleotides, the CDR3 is TGTGCCAGCAGCCCTAAGGGGTCGGGGAAGAAACTAGCGGGAGGGCCCTACGAGCAGTACTTC. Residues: CASSPKGSGKKLAGGPYEQYF. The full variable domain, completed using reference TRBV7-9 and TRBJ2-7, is DTGVSQNPRHKITKRGQNVTFRCDPISEHNRLYWYRQTLGQGPEFLTYFQNEAQLEKSRLLSDRFSAERPKGSFSTLEIQRTEQGDSAMYLCASSPKGSGKKLAGGPYEQYFGPGTRLTVT.

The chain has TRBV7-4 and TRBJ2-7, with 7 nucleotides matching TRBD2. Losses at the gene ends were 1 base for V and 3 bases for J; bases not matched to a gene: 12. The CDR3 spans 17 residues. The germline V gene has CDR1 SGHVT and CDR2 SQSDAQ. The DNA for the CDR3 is TGTGCCAGCAGCTTAGGGCACTGGCGGGAGAGGGTCTACGAGCAGTACTTC. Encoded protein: CASSLGHWRERVYEQYF.

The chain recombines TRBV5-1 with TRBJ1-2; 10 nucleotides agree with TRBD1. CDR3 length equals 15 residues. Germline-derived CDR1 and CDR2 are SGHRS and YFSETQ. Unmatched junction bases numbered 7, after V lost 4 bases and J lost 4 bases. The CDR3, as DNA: TGCGCCAGCAGCAGAACCGGGACAGGGGCCTATGGCTACACCTTC. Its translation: CASSRTGTGAYGYTF.

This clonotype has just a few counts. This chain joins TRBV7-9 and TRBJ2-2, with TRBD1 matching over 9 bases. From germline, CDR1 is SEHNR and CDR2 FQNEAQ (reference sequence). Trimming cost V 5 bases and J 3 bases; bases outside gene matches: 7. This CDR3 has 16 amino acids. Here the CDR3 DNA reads TGTGCCAGCAGCCCAACAGGGGGCAAGGACACCGGGGAGCTGTTTTTT. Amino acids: CASSPTGGKDTGELFF.

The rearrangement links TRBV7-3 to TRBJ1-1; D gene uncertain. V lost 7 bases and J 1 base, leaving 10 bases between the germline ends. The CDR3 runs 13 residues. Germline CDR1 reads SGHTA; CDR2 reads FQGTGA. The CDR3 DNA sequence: TGTGCCAGCACCCCGGGGAGGAACACTGAAGCTTTCTTT. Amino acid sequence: CASTPGRNTEAFF.